Below are 27 T cell receptor beta chains sequenced from a single sample in a study of blood T cell repertoires in COVID-19. Method: immunoSEQ multiplex PCR; TCRdb's copy keeps in-frame clones and lacks some. The sample contains about 170,000 clones, approximately 90% of which appear only once. What was sequenced was PBMCs or T cells enriched from blood (not recorded which). The receptors come from a woman between 18 and 29 years old who had recovered from COVID-19.

In this sample, this clone turned up once. The chain combines TRBV3-1 (or the pseudogene TRBV3-2) with TRBJ2-1, with D possibly matching TRBD1 (5 bases). Trimming cost V 3 bases and J 7 bases, with 10 bases left between them. CDR3 length: 13 amino acids. Germline values: CDR1 LGHDT, CDR2 YNNKEL (reference sequence). The CDR3 region has the DNA TGTGCCAGCAGCCAGCTCACAGGTAATGAGCAGTTCTTC. This gives the protein CASSQLTGNEQFF.

The CDR3 loop reads CASSLSVGWTGGGEKLFF. The CDR3 DNA reads TGTGCCAGCAGTTTGTCTGTGGGATGGACAGGGGGGGGTGAAAAACTGTTTTTT. The chain couples TRBV28 to TRBJ1-4, with 10 nucleotides matching TRBD1. Germline V gene sequence: CDR1 MDHEN, CDR2 SYDVKM. The V segment lost 3 bases and the J segment 7 bases; nucleotides outside the gene matches: 14. The CDR3 covers 18 residues.

This clone appeared a single time. The chain is built from TRBV7-8 and TRBJ2-3, with 11 positions matching TRBD2. This CDR3 region has 16 residues. The J segment lost 2 bases and the V segment lost 3 bases, leaving 4 bases of the junction unmatched. Looked up from germline, CDR1 is SGHVS and CDR2 is FQNEAQ. For the CDR3, the DNA is TGTGCCAGCAGCTTGAGACTAGCGGGAATCACAGATACGCAGTATTTT. It codes for CASSLRLAGITDTQYF. Full variable domain (outside the CDR3, taken from reference TRBV7-8 and TRBJ2-3): GAGVSQSPRYKVAKRGQDVALRCDPISGHVSLFWYQQALGQGPEFLTYFQNEAQLDKSGLPSDRFFAERPEGSVSTLKIQRTQQEDSAVYLCASSLRLAGITDTQYFGPGTRLTVL.

The J gene is TRBJ2-7, the V gene TRBV28; weak D call: TRBD2 (6 bases). The CDR3 is made up of 14 amino acids. Looked up from germline, CDR1 is MDHEN and CDR2 is SYDVKM. Trimming pared 6 bases from V and 1 base from J, leaving 13 bases between. CDR3 in amino acids: CASSLPGTSYEQYF. The CDR3 DNA is TGTGCCAGCAGCCTTCCAGGGACTTCCTACGAGCAGTACTTC.

Details on this clone: At one boundary the junction diverges from the germline segment, which might be a read error. The V call is TRBV20-1, the J call TRBJ1-2, with 7 bases identical to TRBD1. This CDR3 has 10 amino acids. Germline CDR1 reads DFQATT; CDR2 reads SNEGSKA (reference sequence). Here the CDR3 DNA reads TGCAGGAGTGGGACAGTCCTGGCTGCCTTC. The encoded protein is CRSGTVLAAF.

This chain joins TRBV11-2 and TRBJ2-1; 8 positions agree with TRBD2. This CDR3 comprises 14 residues. J lost 2 bases, V lost 7 bases, and 4 bases had no gene match. The germline V gene encodes CDR1 SGHAT and CDR2 FQNNGV. The CDR3 loop is CASTYGGAYNEQFF. CDR3 nucleotides: TGTGCCAGCACCTACGGGGGGGCCTACAATGAGCAGTTCTTC.

This clone showed up just once. The rearrangement uses TRBV3-1 (or the pseudogene TRBV3-2) and TRBJ2-1, with 7 positions matching TRBD1. CDR3 length: 14 amino acids. V shed 3 bases and J 7 bases; nucleotides not matched to a gene: 6. CDR1 and CDR2 from the germline V gene are LGHDT and YNNKEL (reference sequence). The CDR3 loop is CASSHWYRGNEQFF. In nucleotides, the CDR3 is TGTGCCAGCAGCCATTGGTACAGGGGAAATGAGCAGTTCTTC.

DNA for the CDR3: TGTGCCAGCAGCCCCCTAGGGGCGCGGAATGGCTACACCTTC. It specifies CASSPLGARNGYTF. The rearrangement links TRBV6-5 to TRBJ1-2; the D gene is possibly TRBD1 (5 bases). Trimming removed 6 bases from V and 6 bases from J, with 17 bases in between. The CDR3 has 14 amino acids. CDR1 MNHEY and CDR2 SVGAGI come from the germline V gene.

The chain links TRBV5-5 to TRBJ1-1; 8 bases agree with TRBD1. In germline, CDR1 is SGHKS, CDR2 YYEKEE (reference sequence). This CDR3 has 14 amino acids. The trim removed 0 bases at V and 6 bases at J, leaving 4 bases unmatched. The CDR3 DNA reads TGTGCCAGCAGCTTGGGGCCAGGGGGCCCTGAAGCTTTCTTT. Translating gives CASSLGPGGPEAFF.

This sequence joins TRBV28 and TRBJ2-7; the match to TRBD2 covers 12 bases. Trimming removed 6 bases from V and 0 bases from J; junction bases left unmatched: 9. Germline-derived CDR1 and CDR2 are MDHEN and SYDVKM. This CDR3 spans 17 amino acids. In DNA, the CDR3 is TGTGCCAGCAGCCTCATTGGACTAGCGGGATCCTCCTACGAGCAGTACTTC. It specifies CASSLIGLAGSSYEQYF.

The chain joins TRBV4-1 to TRBJ2-7, with TRBD1 identical over 8 bases. The CDR3 extends over 16 amino acids. The germline gives CDR1 MGHRA, CDR2 YSYEKL. Unmatched junction bases numbered 12, after V lost 4 bases and J lost 4 bases. This CDR3 is CASSLKYRGTPYEQYF. The CDR3, as DNA: TGCGCCAGCAGCCTAAAGTACAGGGGGACACCATACGAGCAGTACTTC.

The chain combines TRBV28 with TRBJ1-4; D gene unclear. The CDR3 covers 13 residues. Germline CDR1 is MDHEN and CDR2 is SYDVKM. Trimming removed 5 bases from V and 8 bases from J, with 12 bases in between. The CDR3 coding sequence is TGTGCCAGCAGTGGAGAAGGTTTGGAAAAACTGTTTTTT. This translates into CASSGEGLEKLFF. The variable domain in full, completed from reference TRBV28 and TRBJ1-4, reads DVKVTQSSRYLVKRTGEKVFLECVQDMDHENMFWYRQDPGLGLRLIYFSYDVKMKEKGDIPEGYSVSREKKERFSLILESASTNQTSMYLCASSGEGLEKLFFGSGTQLSVL.

The chain carries TRBV30 and TRBJ1-6; 7 nucleotides line up with TRBD1. The germline gives CDR1 GTSNPN, CDR2 SVGIG (reference sequence). V lost 4 bases, J lost 10 bases, and 10 bases stayed unmatched. The CDR3 consists of 14 residues. The chain's CDR3 is CAWNREGAQSPLHF. The CDR3 nucleotides are TGTGCCTGGAACCGGGAGGGGGCGCAATCACCCCTCCACTTT.

The genes are TRBV5-5 and TRBJ2-7; TRBD1 is a possible D gene (5 bases). Germline lookup yields CDR1 SGHKS and CDR2 YYEKEE (reference sequence). V lost 6 bases to trimming and J lost 7 bases, with 20 bases between them. The CDR3 contains 14 residues. This CDR3 reads CASTTGITTGEQYF. CDR3 DNA: TGTGCCAGCACAACAGGAATTACTACTGGAGAGCAGTACTTC.

The rearrangement uses TRBV7-9 and TRBJ1-1; D remains ambiguous. The V end lost 3 bases, the J end lost 3 bases, and 5 bases lay between the germline ends. CDR3 size: 12 residues. The germline gives CDR1 SEHNR, CDR2 FQNEAQ (reference sequence). The CDR3: CASSFIDTEAFF. The CDR3 DNA reads as TGTGCCAGCAGCTTTATCGACACTGAAGCTTTCTTT.

The chain joins TRBV19 to TRBJ1-3, with TRBD1 identical over 8 bases. The CDR3 length is 15 residues. Germline loops: CDR1 LNHDA, CDR2 SQIVND (reference sequence). V shed 4 bases, J shed 3 bases, and the junction held 5 bases outside the gene matches. CDR3: CASSTHRGYGNTIYF. The CDR3 coding sequence is TGTGCCAGTAGTACCCACAGGGGGTATGGAAACACCATATATTTT.

The chain carries TRBV4-2 and TRBJ2-7; 9 nucleotides line up with TRBD1. V trimming: 8 bases; J trimming: 2 bases; junction bases outside the gene matches: 4. The CDR3 has 13 residues. CDR1 and CDR2 (germline): LGHNA, YNFKEQ. The chain's CDR3 is CASADRGAYEQYF. CDR3 nucleotide sequence: TGTGCCAGCGCGGACAGGGGCGCCTACGAGCAGTACTTC.

The V call is TRBV4-1, the J call TRBJ2-3; D perhaps matches TRBD1 (6 bases). The CDR3 runs 15 residues. CDR1 is MGHRA and CDR2 is YSYEKL in the germline V gene. Deletions cut 3 bases from V and 4 bases from J, with 14 bases between. This CDR3 reads CASSHKQGIADTQYF. CDR3 in DNA: TGCGCCAGCAGCCACAAACAGGGTATCGCAGATACGCAGTATTTT.

The chain has TRBV10-3 and TRBJ1-5, with D possibly TRBD1 on 6 matching bases. Looked up from germline, CDR1 is ENHRY and CDR2 is SYGVKD. The CDR3 is 17 residues long. Between the trimmed V and J ends, which lost 0 bases and 1 base, there was a span of 13 bases. In DNA, the CDR3 is TGTGCCATCAGTGAGTCGGGACACCACCGCAGCAATCAGCCCCAGCATTTT. Translation gives CAISESGHHRSNQPQHF.

This chain uses TRBV6-5 with TRBJ2-3, with 8 bases lining up with TRBD2. Per the germline V gene, CDR1 is MNHEY and CDR2 is SVGAGI. The CDR3 has 14 amino acids. V lost 11 bases to trimming and J lost 4 bases; unmatched junction nucleotides: 11. DNA of the CDR3: TGTGCCTCAGCAAATATCGGGAGGGCAGATACGCAGTATTTT. The encoded protein is CASANIGRADTQYF.

This chain uses TRBV2 with TRBJ2-3; D possibly corresponds to TRBD2 (6 bases). The CDR3 sequence is 16 residues long. Germline-derived CDR1 and CDR2 are SNHLY and FYNNEI. V was pared by 3 bases and J by 1 base, with 14 bases between. CDR3 loop: CASSEQRVLGTDTQYF. The CDR3 DNA sequence: TGTGCCAGCAGTGAGCAGCGGGTGTTGGGCACAGATACGCAGTATTTT.

The chain uses TRBV5-1 and TRBJ2-2; 7 bases map to TRBD2. Germline CDR1 is SGHRS and CDR2 is YFSETQ. Unmatched junction bases numbered 5, after V lost 1 base and J lost 2 bases. This CDR3 comprises 16 residues. The CDR3 spells CASSLRASGNTGELFF. CDR3 DNA sequence: TGCGCCAGCAGCTTGCGGGCTAGCGGAAACACCGGGGAGCTGTTTTTT.

The chain carries TRBV14 and TRBJ1-4, with TRBD1 matching over 8 bases. Germline values: CDR1 SGHDN, CDR2 FVKESK. Losses at the gene ends were 1 base for V and 8 bases for J; bases not matched to a gene: 6. The CDR3 spans 15 residues. CDR3 amino acids: CASSQVQGQEEKLFF. The CDR3, as DNA: TGTGCCAGCAGCCAAGTACAGGGACAGGAAGAAAAACTGTTTTTT.

J is TRBJ1-1 and V is TRBV28; 7 bases fit TRBD1. The CDR3 spans 14 residues. Germline V gene data show CDR1 as MDHEN and CDR2 as SYDVKM. J gave up 0 bases and V 10 bases, and 8 bases lay outside the gene matches. The CDR3 region is CATKGQPMNTEAFF. CDR3 nucleotides: TGTGCCACCAAGGGACAGCCCATGAACACTGAAGCTTTCTTT.

The chain carries TRBV4-1 and TRBJ1-5; 7 nucleotides align to TRBD1. Trimming at V came to 2 bases and at J to 2 bases, leaving 0 bases not matched to a gene. The germline CDR1 and CDR2 sequences are MGHRA and YSYEKL. The CDR3 is made up of 14 amino acids. The CDR3 DNA reads as TGCGCCAGCAGCCAAACAGGGGGCAATCAGCCCCAGCATTTT. Its translation is CASSQTGGNQPQHF.

The chain employs TRBV3-1 (or the pseudogene TRBV3-2) and TRBJ2-5; 7 bases line up with TRBD1. The CDR3 is 14 residues long. V was pared by 1 base and J by 9 bases, with 8 bases of the junction left unmatched. CDR1 is LGHDT and CDR2 is YNNKEL in the germline V gene (reference sequence). The CDR3 sequence is CASSQARPGGAQYF. In DNA, the CDR3 is TGTGCCAGCAGCCAAGCAAGACCAGGGGGAGCCCAGTACTTC.

Turning to this clone: An end of the junction differs from the germline gene, which may be a read error. The V and J genes are TRBV12-5 and TRBJ2-7; D gene uncertain. This CDR3 is built from 12 residues. Germline CDR1 and CDR2: LGHNT and FRNRAP. The CDR3 DNA sequence: TGTGCTAGTGGTTTGACGCTCTCGGAGACGAAGTTC. Amino acid sequence: CASGLTLSETKF.